This TCR beta chain comes out of a study of T cell responses to AZD1222 COVID-19 vaccine. As for the study in general: Pooled samples include second doses given at about 4 or 12 weeks.

A remark on this clone: Its target is unknown.

Profiling relied on immunoSEQ multiplex PCR, and the TCRdb table lists in-frame clones only, not all of them. The table records 140,000 to 150,000 clones, 80% to 90% of them present only once. There are 15 residues in the CDR3. The ends were cut back, 1 base at V and 0 bases at J, with 9 bases in the middle. CDR1 is SGHRS, CDR2 YFSETQ, per germline. Findings of the study overall: White British people made up most donors, females outnumbered males, and clonal diversity was possibly underestimated. Only after the peak T cell response were repertoires sampled. After two AZD1222 doses, spike-specific TCR breadth and depth rose versus day 0.

The sequence derives from an adult in good health. The sequences come from peripheral blood, collected on day 0 of AZD1222 vaccination. This chain uses TRBV5-1 with TRBJ2-3; D uncertain. Here the CDR3 DNA reads TGCGCCAGCAGCTTGCGGGTTGCTAGCACAGATACGCAGTATTTT. Its protein is CASSLRVASTDTQYF.